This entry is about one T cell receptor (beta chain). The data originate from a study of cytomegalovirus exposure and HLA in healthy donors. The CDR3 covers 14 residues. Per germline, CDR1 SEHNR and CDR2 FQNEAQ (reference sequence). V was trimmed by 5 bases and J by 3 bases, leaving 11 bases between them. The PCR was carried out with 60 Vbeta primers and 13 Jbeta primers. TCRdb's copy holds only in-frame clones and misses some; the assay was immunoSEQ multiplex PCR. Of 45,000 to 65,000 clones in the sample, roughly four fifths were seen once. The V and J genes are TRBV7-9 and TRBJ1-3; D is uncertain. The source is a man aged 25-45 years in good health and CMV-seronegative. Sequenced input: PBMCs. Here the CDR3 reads CASSPREGGNTIYF. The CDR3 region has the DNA TGTGCCAGCAGCCCGAGGGAAGGTGGAAACACCATATATTTT.